This T cell receptor (beta chain) is drawn from a study of OX40 agonist ivuxolimab in advanced cancers. Study results and caveats: At 0.1 to 3.0 mg/kg and by week 6, CD4+ and CD8+ T cells in the blood had expanded clonally. In CD8+ T cells, expanded clones were on average more numerous than in CD4+. Undetermined was the antigen specificity of the expanded peripheral T cells.

Assay used: immunoSEQ multiplex PCR; TCRdb lists only in-frame clones, some missing. The table shows 55,000 to 70,000 clones, with under 90% occurring only once. Notes on this clone: Its specificity is unknown.

The V and J ends lost 9 bases and 7 bases respectively, with 10 bases between them. The CDR3 loop spans 12 amino acids. Germline V gives CDR1 MNHNY, CDR2 SVGAGI (reference sequence). Baseline was the first blood sampling point, followed by cycle 4 day 1 and cycle 7 day 1. The sequence was collected from an adult with an advanced solid tumor such as melanoma, head and neck, liver or kidney cancer. The rearrangement joins TRBV6-6 to TRBJ1-6; TRBD1 might be the D (6 bases). The starting material was CD4+ or CD8+ T cells sorted from blood, obtained in a trial of the OX40 agonist ivuxolimab. This CDR3 reads CASLTGNSPLHF. The CDR3 nucleotides are TGTGCCAGTCTAACAGGGAATTCACCCCTCCACTTT.